The rows below give T cell receptor beta chains drawn from one sample of a study of CD8 T cells in Susac syndrome. MiXCR, applied by TCRdb to the immunoSEQ multiplex PCR reads, yields one record per CDR3 protein. The top ten hold over 0.08% of the sample, which has some 170,000 distinct CDR3 sequences, about 95% seen once. Sequences were obtained from CD4+ T cells from PBMCs. These TCRs come from a human donor in good health. CDR3s include the opening cysteine and the closing phenylalanine or tryptophan. A D gene is named only where the DNA matches it firmly. Not every row has a clone size; where given, it reads once, few, many or a size class.

j_gene: TRBJ2-1; d_gene: TRBD1; abundance: .; v_gene: TRBV7-7; CDR3aa: CASSTGQAANNEQFF; CDR3nt: TGTGCTAGCAGCACAGGACAGGCGGCCAACAATGAGCAGTTCTTC
j_gene: TRBJ2-3; d_gene: .; abundance: .; v_gene: TRBV29-1; CDR3aa: CSVDLGDTQYF; CDR3nt: TGCAGCGTTGATTTAGGCGATACGCAGTATTTT
j_gene: TRBJ2-1; d_gene: TRBD2; abundance: .; v_gene: TRBV5-1; CDR3aa: CASRREGQNEQFF; CDR3nt: TGCGCCAGCAGGCGGGAGGGCCAGAATGAGCAGTTCTTC
j_gene: TRBJ2-2; d_gene: TRBD2; abundance: .; v_gene: TRBV20-1; CDR3aa: CSAEALAGGPTGELFF; CDR3nt: TGCAGTGCCGAGGCTCTAGCGGGAGGGCCGACCGGGGAGCTGTTTTTT
j_gene: TRBJ2-3; d_gene: .; abundance: .; v_gene: TRBV3-1; CDR3aa: CASSLVVTSTDTQYF; CDR3nt: TGTGCCAGCAGCCTAGTTGTTACTAGCACAGATACGCAGTATTTT
j_gene: TRBJ2-6; d_gene: .; abundance: .; v_gene: TRBV7-8; CDR3aa: CASNLRGANVLTF; CDR3nt: TGTGCCAGCAACCTTCGGGGGGCCAACGTCCTGACTTTC
j_gene: TRBJ2-2; d_gene: TRBD2; abundance: .; v_gene: TRBV20-1; CDR3aa: CSARGLAAGELFF; CDR3nt: TGCAGTGCCCGGGGACTAGCGGCCGGGGAGCTGTTTTTT
j_gene: TRBJ1-1; d_gene: TRBD1; abundance: .; v_gene: TRBV20-1; CDR3aa: CRGTGGTEAFF; CDR3nt: TGCAGGGGGACAGGCGGTACTGAAGCTTTCTTT
j_gene: TRBJ2-5; d_gene: TRBD2; abundance: .; v_gene: TRBV12-3/TRBV12-4; CDR3aa: CASTLLGRGSETQYF; CDR3nt: TGTGCCAGCACCCTCTTGGGGCGCGGGAGTGAGACCCAGTACTTC
j_gene: TRBJ2-4; d_gene: TRBD1; abundance: .; v_gene: TRBV2; CDR3aa: CASSVGQGGDIQYF; CDR3nt: TGTGCCAGCAGCGTTGGACAGGGGGGAGACATTCAGTACTTC
j_gene: TRBJ2-1; d_gene: TRBD1; abundance: once; v_gene: TRBV20-1; CDR3aa: CSARNRGRYNEQFF; CDR3nt: TGCAGTGCTAGAAACAGGGGAAGATACAATGAGCAGTTCTTC
j_gene: TRBJ2-5; d_gene: .; abundance: .; v_gene: TRBV7-9; CDR3aa: CASSPSPRLATIETQYF; CDR3nt: TGTGCCAGCAGCCCCAGTCCCCGACTGGCGACTATAGAGACCCAGTACTTC
j_gene: TRBJ2-3; d_gene: TRBD2; abundance: .; v_gene: TRBV20-1; CDR3aa: CSAREGLATDTQYF; CDR3nt: TGCAGTGCTAGAGAGGGACTAGCAACAGATACGCAGTATTTT
j_gene: TRBJ2-1; d_gene: .; abundance: .; v_gene: TRBV29-1; CDR3aa: CSVDRRFENEQFF; CDR3nt: TGCAGCGTCGACAGGAGGTTTGAGAATGAGCAGTTCTTC
j_gene: TRBJ2-7; d_gene: .; abundance: .; v_gene: TRBV29-1; CDR3aa: CSVQERTYEQYF; CDR3nt: TGCAGCGTTCAAGAGCGGACCTACGAGCAGTACTTC
j_gene: TRBJ1-2; d_gene: TRBD1; abundance: .; v_gene: TRBV29-1; CDR3aa: CSVMGDRGVYGYTF; CDR3nt: TGCAGCGTGATGGGGGACAGGGGCGTCTATGGCTACACCTTC
j_gene: TRBJ1-2; d_gene: TRBD1; abundance: once; v_gene: TRBV4-3; CDR3aa: CASSQLQGLYYGYTF; CDR3nt: TGCGCCAGCAGCCAACTACAGGGGCTATATTATGGCTACACCTTC
j_gene: TRBJ2-5; d_gene: TRBD1; abundance: .; v_gene: TRBV15; CDR3aa: CATSRDRGETQYF; CDR3nt: TGTGCCACCAGCCGGGACAGGGGAGAGACCCAGTACTTC
j_gene: TRBJ2-1; d_gene: TRBD2; abundance: .; v_gene: TRBV19; CDR3aa: CASARRGVSGEQFF; CDR3nt: TGTGCCAGTGCCCGGCGGGGGGTCAGCGGTGAGCAGTTCTTC
j_gene: TRBJ2-5; d_gene: .; abundance: .; v_gene: TRBV30; CDR3aa: CALWARIQETQYF; CDR3nt: TGTGCCCTTTGGGCTAGGATCCAAGAGACCCAGTACTTC
j_gene: TRBJ1-4; d_gene: TRBD1; abundance: .; v_gene: TRBV29-1; CDR3aa: CSVQETGQNEKLFF; CDR3nt: TGCAGCGTCCAAGAGACAGGGCAGAATGAAAAACTGTTTTTT
j_gene: TRBJ2-7; d_gene: TRBD2; abundance: .; v_gene: TRBV9; CDR3aa: CASSAGGPLAGAPEQYF; CDR3nt: TGTGCCAGCAGCGCCGGCGGACCCTTAGCGGGAGCCCCCGAGCAGTACTTC